This TCR beta chain was captured by sequencing in a study of blood T cell repertoires in COVID-19. As processed by the authors: It was from reference gene primer amplification that nucleated cell counts were estimated. Assay used: immunoSEQ multiplex PCR; TCRdb lists only in-frame clones, some missing. V and J calls plus clone size are reproduced from that table; the DNA served to infer D and trimming. The table records about 280,000 clones, about 86% of them present only once. V lost 9 bases to trimming and J lost 6 bases; unmatched junction nucleotides: 9. Per the germline V gene, CDR1 is SGHTS and CDR2 is YDEGEE. The CDR3 has 13 amino acids.

The origin of this receptor is a woman between 25 and 40 years old who had recovered from COVID-19. The sequenced sample consisted of peripheral blood. This rearrangement joins TRBV5-8 to TRBJ2-7; 10 bases line up with TRBD1. CDR3 sequence (DNA): TGTGCCATATTAACCCGGGACAGGGGCGAGCAGTACTTC. This gives the protein CAILTRDRGEQYF. The whole variable domain, remainder taken from reference TRBV5-8 and TRBJ2-7, is EAGVTQSPTHLIKTRGQQATLRCSPISGHTSVYWYQQALGLGLQFLLWYDEGEERNRGNFPPRFSGRQFPNYSSELNVNALELEDSALYLCAILTRDRGEQYFGPGTRLTVT.